This T cell receptor beta chain was sequenced during a study of T cells in Graves' hyperthyroidism and ophthalmopathy. General study points: A median around 6.8 months before onset, the model predicted ophthalmopathy.

Germline CDR1 SQVTM, CDR2 ANQGSEA. The CDR3 extends over 18 amino acids. Losses at the gene ends were 3 bases for V and 0 bases for J; bases not matched to a gene: 12. On this clonotype itself: Its cognate antigen is unknown.

RNA transcripts gave rise to amplified TCR beta CDR3 regions. The HTBI primer set served for first-round RT-PCR of the TCR CDR3. TCRdb recomputed calls from the multiplex PCR reads with MiXCR, one row per CDR3 protein. The table lists 500,000 to 550,000 distinct CDR3 sequences, about 20% of them singletons. What was sequenced was blood. The sequence was obtained from a man aged 35-49 years with Graves' ophthalmopathy. This chain connects TRBV29-1 to TRBJ2-1; 9 nucleotides match TRBD2. The CDR3 protein is CSVEVRTSAHFSYNEQFF. CDR3 in DNA: TGCAGCGTTGAGGTTAGGACTAGCGCGCACTTCTCCTACAATGAGCAGTTCTTC.